Below, 18 T cell receptor beta chains from the same sample are listed, as sequenced in a study of identifying expanded T cells in peripheral blood. The repertoire was sequenced with immunoSEQ multiplex PCR; TCRdb's copy has only in-frame clones and lacks some. The sample holds around 95,000 clones, about 90% seen once. Sequencing used blood. The receptors come from a person aged 18 to 75 in good health.

This sequence joins TRBV7-9 and TRBJ2-6, with 10 bases that match TRBD1. J was trimmed by 1 base and V by 2 bases; bases with no gene match: 2. Germline V gene sequence: CDR1 SEHNR, CDR2 FQNEAQ (reference sequence). This CDR3 region has 17 residues. As DNA, the CDR3 is TGTGCCAGCAGCTTAAGGGACAGGGGATCTGGGGCCAACGTCCTGACTTTC. Amino acid sequence: CASSLRDRGSGANVLTF. Filled out from reference TRBV7-9 and TRBJ2-6, the complete variable domain reads DTGVSQNPRHKITKRGQNVTFRCDPISEHNRLYWYRQTLGQGPEFLTYFQNEAQLEKSRLLSDRFSAERPKGSFSTLEIQRTEQGDSAMYLCASSLRDRGSGANVLTFGAGSRLTVL.

V usage is TRBV27 and J usage is TRBJ1-2; TRBD1 is a possible D gene (6 bases). Between the trimmed V and J ends, which lost 6 bases and 2 bases, there was a span of 13 bases. Germline V lookup: CDR1 MNHEY, CDR2 SMNVEV (reference sequence). This CDR3 has 14 amino acids. The CDR3 DNA reads TGTGCCAGCAGCAACAGGGCGCTAAACTATGGCTACACCTTC. Translation gives CASSNRALNYGYTF.

This sequence joins TRBV6-1 and TRBJ1-2; maybe TRBD1 (5 bases). This CDR3 contains 16 residues. With 3 bases removed from V and 5 bases from J, the gap between germline ends came to 19 bases. CDR1 MNHNS and CDR2 SASEGT come from the germline V gene. The CDR3 sequence is CASSDLGGTSGYGYTF. The CDR3 DNA is TGTGCCAGCAGTGATTTGGGGGGGACGAGTGGATATGGCTACACCTTC.

CDR3: CASSIAGGQGVIGELFF. The CDR3 bases are TGTGCCAGTAGTATCGCCGGGGGACAGGGGGTTATCGGGGAGCTGTTTTTT. This chain uses TRBV19 with TRBJ2-2, with 11 bases that match TRBD1. Germline CDR1 is LNHDA and CDR2 is SQIVND (reference sequence). The J segment lost 7 bases and the V segment lost 3 bases, leaving 10 bases of the junction unmatched. The length of the CDR3 is 17 residues.

DNA of the CDR3: TGTGCCTGGAGTGTCCTTATGGATACGCAGTATTTT. Protein product: CAWSVLMDTQYF. The V and J genes are TRBV30 and TRBJ2-3, with D uncertain. With 0 bases removed from V and 6 bases from J, the gap between germline ends came to 7 bases. CDR3 size: 12 residues. In germline, CDR1 is GTSNPN, CDR2 SVGIG (reference sequence).

The J gene is TRBJ1-1, the V gene TRBV7-9; 11 bases line up with TRBD1. CDR1 SEHNR and CDR2 FQNEAQ come from the germline V gene (reference sequence). CDR3 length equals 19 residues. V gave up 5 bases and J gave up 5 bases; unmatched junction bases: 19. CDR3 amino acids: CASSPSLPDRGRKGTEAFF. The CDR3 DNA sequence: TGTGCCAGCAGCCCCAGTCTTCCGGACAGGGGGCGGAAGGGGACTGAAGCTTTCTTT.

This rearrangement joins TRBV2 to TRBJ2-1, with D possibly matching TRBD1 (6 bases). Germline-derived CDR1 and CDR2 are SNHLY and FYNNEI. V lost 4 bases to trimming and J lost 6 bases, with 16 bases between them. This CDR3 contains 15 residues. CDR3 DNA: TGTGCCAGCAGTGGGACAGAGAACGCGGGCAATGAGCAGTTCTTC. It codes for CASSGTENAGNEQFF.

The chain is built from TRBV6-5 and TRBJ1-1; TRBD1 matches at 8 bases. Germline V CDR1 and CDR2: MNHEY, SVGAGI. The CDR3 runs 13 residues. With 10 bases clipped from V and 6 bases from J, the junction kept 10 bases outside the gene matches. CDR3 residues: CAITQGAGAEAFF. The CDR3 DNA is TGTGCCATCACCCAGGGGGCAGGGGCTGAAGCTTTCTTT.

The count of this clone is one. This sequence joins TRBV2 and TRBJ1-1; TRBD1 aligns across 8 bases. Germline-derived CDR1 and CDR2 are SNHLY and FYNNEI. V lost 6 bases and J lost 9; bases outside the gene matches: 9. The CDR3 consists of 13 residues. CDR3 loop: CASSVDRGDKAFF. In DNA form, the CDR3 reads TGTGCCAGCAGCGTTGACAGGGGCGATAAAGCTTTCTTT.

Concerning this clone itself: Additional DNA sequences in this sample encode the identical CDR3. This chain joins TRBV4-3 and TRBJ1-5; tentative D call: TRBD1 (5 bases). This CDR3 region has 13 residues. V lost 0 bases and J lost 7, with 7 bases in between. CDR1 is LGHNA and CDR2 is YSLEER in the germline V gene. As DNA, the CDR3 is TGCGCCAGCAGCCAAGACAGGGAGCAGCCCCAGCATTTT. It translates to CASSQDREQPQHF.

The chain employs TRBV21-1 and TRBJ1-6; the table assigns TRBD1, which was not confirmed against the DNA. TRBV21-1 counts as a pseudogene. CDR3 length: 12 residues. CDR3 sequence (DNA): TGTGCCGAAGGACAGGGGGATTCACCCCTCCACTTT. Its protein is CAEGQGDSPLHF.

In regard to this clone: This specimen includes other DNA sequences encoding the same CDR3. This chain connects TRBV5-1 to TRBJ1-2, with 11 bases fitting TRBD1. The CDR3 extends over 15 amino acids. Germline trimming cut 0 bases from V and 4 bases from J; bases unmatched to any gene: 2. The germline gives CDR1 SGHRS, CDR2 YFSETQ. In DNA form, the CDR3 reads TGCGCCAGCAGCTTGGCCGGGACAGGGGGCTATGGCTACACCTTC. Translated, it gives CASSLAGTGGYGYTF.

The chain couples TRBV13 to TRBJ2-5; unclear D gene. Germline V gene lookup returns CDR1 PRHDT and CDR2 FYEKMQ (reference sequence). CDR3 length: 18 residues. Trimming pared 2 bases from V and 0 bases from J, leaving 19 bases between. The CDR3 DNA follows: TGTGCCAGCAGCTTATTTTCTGGTCGAGACCCGTACCAAGAGACCCAGTACTTC. Residues: CASSLFSGRDPYQETQYF.

This chain joins TRBV29-1 and TRBJ1-1; D gene unclear. The V end was cut by 4 bases, the J end by 0 bases, with 9 bases between. Germline assignment: CDR1 SQVTM and CDR2 ANQGSEA. The CDR3 covers 13 residues. The chain's CDR3 is CSVANNLNTEAFF. CDR3 coding DNA: TGCAGCGTTGCGAACAACCTGAACACTGAAGCTTTCTTT.

This clone was observed a handful of times. J is TRBJ2-4 and V is TRBV5-4; tentative D call: TRBD1 (6 bases). The germline V and J ends were trimmed by 4 bases and 2 bases, with 10 bases remaining between them. The CDR3 runs to 14 residues. CDR1 is SGHNT and CDR2 is YYREEE in the germline V gene (reference sequence). The CDR3 protein is CASSLQGSKNIQYF. The CDR3 nucleotides are TGTGCCAGCAGCCTACAGGGTTCCAAAAACATTCAGTACTTC. The full variable domain, in which reference TRBV5-4 and TRBJ2-4 provide the parts outside the CDR3, is ETGVTQSPTHLIKTRGQQVTLRCSSQSGHNTVSWYQQALGQGPQFIFQYYREEENGRGNFPPRFSGLQFPNYSSELNVNALELDDSALYLCASSLQGSKNIQYFGAGTRLSVL.

This chain uses TRBV4-2 with TRBJ2-3; D might be TRBD2 (6 bases). The length of the CDR3 is 16 residues. From germline, CDR1 is LGHNA and CDR2 YNFKEQ. The V gene lost 0 bases and the J gene lost 3 bases, with 13 bases spanning the gap. DNA for the CDR3: TGTGCCAGCAGCCAAGAGTCGGGACTGATGACAGATACGCAGTATTTT. Its translation: CASSQESGLMTDTQYF.

The rearrangement links TRBV7-6 to TRBJ2-7, with TRBD2 matching over 10 bases. CDR1 is SGHVS, CDR2 FNYEAQ, per germline. The CDR3 totals 16 residues. V shed 1 base, J shed 6 bases, and the junction held 9 bases outside the gene matches. The CDR3 loop reads CASSLGQREGFSEQYF. The CDR3 nucleotides are TGTGCCAGCAGCTTAGGGCAGCGGGAGGGTTTTAGCGAGCAGTACTTC.

This clone was seen a handful of times. V and J are TRBV6-4 and TRBJ2-1, with D perhaps given as TRBD1 or TRBD2 (5 bases each). This CDR3 region has 13 residues. V lost 8 bases and J 15 bases, leaving 23 bases between the germline ends. Germline V gene sequence: CDR1 MRHNA, CDR2 SNTAGT. CDR3 sequence (DNA): TGTGCCAGCTCTATCAAACCCGGGGCCCCCCCGTTCTTC. It yields the protein CASSIKPGAPPFF.